This T cell receptor beta chain was documented in a study of T cells in Graves' hyperthyroidism and ophthalmopathy. Turning to the study itself: Initial diagnosis, before any treatment, was when peripheral blood was collected.

Germline CDR1 reads SNHLY; CDR2 reads FYNNEI. V shed 4 bases and J 0 bases; nucleotides not matched to a gene: 6. This CDR3 has 17 amino acids. RNA transcripts yielded amplified TCR beta CDR3 regions. The HTBI primer set served for first-round RT-PCR of the TCR CDR3. TCRdb called the multiplex PCR reads again in MiXCR, with one record for every CDR3 protein. The table includes about 640,000 distinct CDR3 sequences, about 15% detected once. This chain uses TRBV2 with TRBJ2-1, with 10 nucleotides matching TRBD2. The receptor was derived from a woman aged 45-59 years with Graves' ophthalmopathy. What was sequenced was blood. CDR3: CASSAKGLASSYNEQFF. The CDR3 nucleotides read TGTGCCAGCAGTGCAAAGGGACTAGCGAGCTCCTACAATGAGCAGTTCTTC.